This T cell receptor (beta chain) was sequenced in a study of T cells in Graves' hyperthyroidism and ophthalmopathy. The J segment lost 5 bases and the V segment lost 6 bases, leaving 8 bases of the junction unmatched. This CDR3 has 15 residues. In germline, CDR1 is SNHLY, CDR2 FYNNEI. The PBMCs had their origin in approximately 10 ml of fresh peripheral blood. Amplification targeted TCR beta CDR3 regions from RNA transcripts. The TCR CDR3 first-round RT-PCR relied on the HTBI primer set. One entry per CDR3 protein, called by TCRdb with MiXCR from the multiplex PCR reads. The sample lists roughly 500,000 distinct CDR3 sequences, around 13% occurring once.

Source material: blood. The chain couples TRBV2 to TRBJ1-5; 9 bases map to TRBD1. The TCR was taken from a woman aged 25 to 45 with Graves' hyperthyroidism that later progressed to Graves' ophthalmopathy. CDR3 residues: CASSLLTGGHQPQHF. CDR3 sequence (DNA): TGTGCCAGCAGCCTTTTAACAGGGGGCCATCAGCCCCAGCATTTT.